Listed here are 22 T cell receptor beta chains from one sample, sequenced in a study of T cells in women clearing cervical HPV infection. Here immunoSEQ multiplex PCR was the method, and the copy in TCRdb shows in-frame clones only, minus some. The listing contains about 22,000 clones. Sequenced material: blood buffy coat. These receptor sequences come from a woman between 18 and 69 years old with a cervical HPV16 infection that either progressed to CIN3+ or cleared (not recorded which).

Worth noting for this clone: The read gets to within 3 residues of the CDR3 end, and the germline J gene fills in the rest. The V call is TRBV7-8, the J call TRBJ2-5; 10 bases line up with TRBD2. There are 17 residues in the CDR3. Trimming removed 1 base from V and 4 bases from J; junction bases left unmatched: 9. CDR1 and CDR2 from the germline V gene are SGHVS and FQNEAQ. CDR3 DNA (partial): TGTGCCAGCAGCTTAGGCCTAGCGGGGGTGCCGAGAGAGACC. It specifies CASSLGLAGVPRET. The entire CDR3 sequence reads CASSLGLAGVPRETQYF.

For this clone: The CDR3 goes on 3 residues after the read ends, and that part is filled in from the germline J gene. The chain recombines TRBV10-3 with TRBJ2-2; 10 bases are a match to TRBD1. This CDR3 contains 17 residues. Germline assignment: CDR1 ENHRY and CDR2 SYGVKD. Trimming cost V 2 bases and J 6 bases; bases outside gene matches: 9. The part of the CDR3 DNA that was read is TGTGCCATCAGTGAGCCGGACAGGGGGAATGTCGCCGGGGAG. Translated, it gives CAISEPDRGNVAGE. The whole CDR3 sequence is CAISEPDRGNVAGELFF.

On this clone itself: The CDR3 goes on 3 residues after the read ends, and that part is filled in from the germline J gene. The chain couples TRBV20-1 to TRBJ2-7; 7 bases agree with TRBD1. This CDR3 is built from 18 residues. After removal of 1 base from V and 0 bases from J, the junction contained 15 bases not matched to a gene. Per germline, CDR1 DFQATT and CDR2 SNEGSKA (reference sequence). The sequenced CDR3 bases are TGCAGTGCTAGAGCCGGAACATTGGGACAGCGATTCTCCTACGAG. Amino acids: CSARAGTLGQRFSYE. The CDR3 as a whole reads CSARAGTLGQRFSYEQYF.

Turning to this clone: An end of the junction does not agree with germline; a read error may underlie this. Read coverage stops 3 residues before the CDR3 terminus; the germline J gene supplies the remainder. The chain couples TRBV4-2 to TRBJ1-1; a possible D gene is TRBD1 (5 bases). This CDR3 region has 16 residues. Germline V gene sequence: CDR1 LGHNA, CDR2 YNFKEQ. Partial CDR3 DNA: TGCGCCAGCAGCCCACAGACAGACGGAGGATTCACTGAA. This sequence encodes CASSPQTDGGFTE. The entire CDR3 protein reads CASSPQTDGGFTEAFF.

As for this clone: The CDR3 end lies 3 residues beyond the end of the read and is filled in from the germline J gene. J is TRBJ1-4 and V is TRBV30, with TRBD1 matching over 8 bases. The length of the CDR3 is 15 residues. V gave up 3 bases and J gave up 7 bases; unmatched junction bases: 10. Germline V lookup: CDR1 GTSNPN, CDR2 SVGIG (reference sequence). Incomplete CDR3 DNA: TGTGCCTGGAGAGACGGACAGGGCAGTCGTGAAAAA. It yields the protein CAWRDGQGSREK. The CDR3 as a whole reads CAWRDGQGSREKLFF.

Comment on this clone: The sequence runs out 3 residues before the end of the CDR3; the remainder is reconstructed from the germline J gene. V is TRBV10-2 and J is TRBJ1-3, with D unresolved. The length of the CDR3 is 11 residues. Per germline, CDR1 WSHSY and CDR2 SAAADI. Trimming left V 6 bases short and J 5 bases short, with 5 bases between. The DNA read from the CDR3 is TGCGCCAGCAGCACTAGAAACACC. As protein: CASSTRNT. In full, the CDR3 reads CASSTRNTIYF.

CDR3 in amino acids: CASSLGLADEQYF. CDR3 DNA, as far as it was read: TGCGCCAGCAGCTTGGGACTAGCGGACGAG. The chain is built from TRBV5-1 and TRBJ2-7, with 9 bases identical to TRBD2. The CDR3 end falls 3 residues outside the read, so it is completed with the germline J gene. Germline assignment: CDR1 SGHRS and CDR2 YFSETQ. This CDR3 comprises 13 residues. V was clipped by 0 bases and J by 5 bases; unmatched bases: 0.

About this clone: The read gets to within 3 residues of the CDR3 end, and the germline J gene fills in the rest. The gene calls are TRBV2 and TRBJ1-5; weak D call: TRBD1 (6 bases). V was pared by 5 bases and J by 3 bases, with 11 bases between. Germline lookup yields CDR1 SNHLY and CDR2 FYNNEI. The CDR3 covers 14 residues. Partial CDR3 DNA: TGTGCCAGCAGTTCGAGACAGGTCAATCAGCCC. This encodes CASSSRQVNQP. The CDR3, in full, reads CASSSRQVNQPQHF.

With respect to this clone: Read data end 3 residues before the CDR3 end; the end is taken from the germline J gene. The chain employs TRBV20-1 and TRBJ2-7; 10 bases are shared with TRBD1. The germline CDR1 and CDR2 sequences are DFQATT and SNEGSKA (reference sequence). V dropped 7 bases and J dropped 4; count of bases not matched to a gene: 7. The CDR3 has 13 amino acids. Incomplete CDR3 DNA: TGCAGTGTTGACACGGACAGGGGGTACGAG. Translation gives CSVDTDRGYE. Given in full, the CDR3 is CSVDTDRGYEQYF.

Concerning this clone itself: The read comes to an end 3 residues before the CDR3 does, leaving the germline J gene to fill in the end. This chain connects TRBV19 to TRBJ1-5, with TRBD1 matching over 7 bases. The length of the CDR3 is 13 residues. Germline V gene data show CDR1 as LNHDA and CDR2 as SQIVND (reference sequence). J was trimmed by 4 bases and V by 5 bases; bases with no gene match: 2. This chain's CDR3 is CASSGDRNQPQHF. The CDR3 bases that were read are TGTGCCAGTAGTGGGGACAGAAATCAGCCC.

Regarding this clone: With the read ending 3 residues before the CDR3 end, the germline J gene is used to fill in that end. J is TRBJ1-6 and V is TRBV6-4; 8 bases agree with TRBD1. This CDR3 comprises 13 residues. Losses at the gene ends were 4 bases for V and 8 bases for J; bases not matched to a gene: 1. The germline V gene has CDR1 MRHNA and CDR2 SNTAGT. The CDR3 DNA, read in part, is TGTGCCAGCAGTGTGGACAGGGATTCACCC. Translating gives CASSVDRDSP. The whole CDR3 protein reads CASSVDRDSPLHF.

Comments on this clone: The CDR3 end falls 3 residues outside the read, so it is completed with the germline J gene. The chain links TRBV20-1 to TRBJ2-7, with unresolved D. From germline, CDR1 is DFQATT and CDR2 SNEGSKA (reference sequence). V shed 0 bases and J shed 0 bases, with 12 bases lying between them. The CDR3 runs 15 residues. The CDR3 here is CSARDIPRSSYEQYF. The part of the CDR3 DNA that was read is TGCAGTGCTAGAGATATCCCCAGGAGCTCCTACGAG.

For this clone: The sequenced fragment ends 3 residues before the CDR3 boundary, so the rest is inferred from the germline J gene. The V call is TRBV2, the J call TRBJ2-3; maybe TRBD2 (6 bases). V was trimmed by 7 bases and J by 0 bases, leaving 14 bases between them. The germline CDR1 and CDR2 sequences are SNHLY and FYNNEI. The CDR3 has 15 amino acids. CDR3 bases read: TGTGCCAGCACCCGGGACGGGACTAGCACAGATACG. Amino acid sequence: CASTRDGTSTDT. Given in full, the CDR3 is CASTRDGTSTDTQYF.

Concerning this clone itself: The read stops 3 residues short of the end of the CDR3; the missing end is completed from the germline J gene. The chain joins TRBV19 to TRBJ2-1; 7 positions agree with TRBD2. The trim removed 6 bases at V and 8 bases at J, leaving 16 bases unmatched. CDR3 length equals 16 residues. Germline assignment: CDR1 LNHDA and CDR2 SQIVND (reference sequence). The CDR3 bases that were read are TGTGCCAGTAGCCTTTCCCGGGACTACGAGAGGGATGAG. Its translation is CASSLSRDYERDE. The whole CDR3 reads CASSLSRDYERDEQFF.

For this clone: The read gets to within 3 residues of the CDR3 end, and the germline J gene fills in the rest. The V call is TRBV4-1, the J call TRBJ2-2; TRBD2 matches 9 bases. Germline loops: CDR1 MGHRA, CDR2 YSYEKL. This CDR3 region has 15 residues. V shed 1 base and J 5 bases; nucleotides not matched to a gene: 2. CDR3 sequence reads: CASSQVAGETGELFF. The sequenced CDR3 bases are TGCGCCAGCAGCCAAGTAGCGGGAGAAACCGGGGAG.

Note on this clone: The read terminates 3 residues ahead of where the CDR3 ends, so the germline J gene completes it. The rearrangement links TRBV19 to TRBJ2-3, with a possible D match to TRBD1 (8 bases). The CDR3 is 14 amino acids. V was clipped by 6 bases and J by 4 bases, with 14 bases between them. Germline CDR1 is LNHDA and CDR2 is SQIVND (reference sequence). The covered CDR3 bases are TGTGCCAGTAGGGACAGGGCGGGGGCAGATACG. As protein: CASRDRAGADT. From start to end, the CDR3 is CASRDRAGADTQYF.

This chain's CDR3 is CASSDRTGGNYGYTF. The DNA read from the CDR3 is TGTGCCAGCAGCGACCGGACAGGCGGCAACTATGGC. V usage is TRBV5-4 and J usage is TRBJ1-2; TRBD1 matches 7 bases. The CDR3 is cut off 3 residues early in the read; its end comes from the germline J gene. The CDR3 totals 15 residues. Germline-derived CDR1 and CDR2 are SGHNT and YYREEE (reference sequence). Trimming took 4 bases from V and 2 from J; bases not matched to a gene: 8.

As regards this clone: The CDR3 goes on 3 residues after the read ends, and that part is filled in from the germline J gene. The V call is TRBV6-2 or TRBV6-3, the J call TRBJ1-4, with a tentative D call TRBD1 (6 bases). The CDR3 contains 13 residues. Germline values: CDR1 MNHEY, CDR2 SVGEGT. Here the CDR3 reads CASSRGTFLRLFF. The part of the CDR3 DNA that was read is TGTGCCAGCAGCCGCGGGACATTTCTAAGA.

A note on this clone: The read terminates 3 residues ahead of where the CDR3 ends, so the germline J gene completes it. The rearrangement joins TRBV28 to TRBJ2-7, with a possible D match to TRBD2 (6 bases). CDR1 is MDHEN and CDR2 is SYDVKM in the germline V gene. The CDR3 consists of 14 residues. V was shortened by 6 bases and J by 3 bases, with 15 bases between the two germline ends. CDR3 bases read: TGTGCCAGCAGCCTAGCGCTTACATTCTACGAG. This codes for CASSLALTFYE. The whole CDR3 sequence reads CASSLALTFYEQYF.

On this clone itself: The observed sequence ends 3 residues before the CDR3 terminus, with the missing tail filled in from the germline J gene. The chain joins TRBV5-8 to TRBJ2-1, with 7 bases fitting TRBD1. V dropped 4 bases and J dropped 7; count of bases not matched to a gene: 5. Germline V CDR1 and CDR2: SGHTS, YDEGEE. The CDR3 totals 13 residues. The CDR3 reads CASSVRQGNEQFF. The CDR3 bases that were read are TGTGCCAGCAGCGTGAGACAGGGAAATGAG.

Remarks on this clone: Sequencing ends 3 residues short of the CDR3 end; the germline J gene provides the rest. The chain uses TRBV19 and TRBJ2-1, with TRBD2 matching over 7 bases. Trimming took 8 bases from V and 6 from J; bases not matched to a gene: 7. Per germline, CDR1 LNHDA and CDR2 SQIVND (reference sequence). The CDR3 is 13 residues long. Here the CDR3 reads CASRSSGANEQFF. Incomplete CDR3 DNA: TGTGCCAGTCGCTCTAGCGGTGCCAATGAG. Full variable domain (rest looked up from reference TRBV19 and TRBJ2-1): DGGITQSPKYLFRKEGQNVTLSCEQNLNHDAMYWYRQDPGQGLRLIYYSQIVNDFQKGDIAEGYSVSREKKESFPLTVTSAQKNPTAFYLCASRSSGANEQFFGPGTRLTVL.

As regards this clone: The read terminates 3 residues ahead of where the CDR3 ends, so the germline J gene completes it. The chain joins TRBV7-6 to TRBJ1-1; D is unclear. This CDR3 spans 16 amino acids. With 5 bases removed from V and 0 bases from J, the gap between germline ends came to 16 bases. CDR1 SGHVS and CDR2 FNYEAQ come from the germline V gene. CDR3 residues: CASSPGAGNMNTEAFF. Partial CDR3 DNA: TGTGCCAGCAGCCCAGGAGCTGGTAACATGAACACTGAA. Filled out from reference TRBV7-6 and TRBJ1-1, the complete variable domain reads GAGVSQSPRYKVTKRGQDVALRCDPISGHVSLYWYRQALGQGPEFLTYFNYEAQQDKSGLPNDRFSAERPEGSISTLTIQRTEQRDSAMYRCASSPGAGNMNTEAFFGQGTRLTVV.